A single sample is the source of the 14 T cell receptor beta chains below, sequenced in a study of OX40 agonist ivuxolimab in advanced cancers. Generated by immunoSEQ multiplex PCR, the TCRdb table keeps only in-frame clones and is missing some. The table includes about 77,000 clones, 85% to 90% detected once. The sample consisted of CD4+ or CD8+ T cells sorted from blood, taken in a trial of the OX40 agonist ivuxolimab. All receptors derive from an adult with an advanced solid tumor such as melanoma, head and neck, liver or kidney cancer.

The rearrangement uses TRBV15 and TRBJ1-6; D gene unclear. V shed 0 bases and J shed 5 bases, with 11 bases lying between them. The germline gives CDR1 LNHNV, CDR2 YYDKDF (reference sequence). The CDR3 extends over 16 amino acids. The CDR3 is CATSRDPFANNSPLHF. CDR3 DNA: TGTGCCACCAGCAGAGACCCTTTTGCGAATAATTCACCCCTCCACTTT.

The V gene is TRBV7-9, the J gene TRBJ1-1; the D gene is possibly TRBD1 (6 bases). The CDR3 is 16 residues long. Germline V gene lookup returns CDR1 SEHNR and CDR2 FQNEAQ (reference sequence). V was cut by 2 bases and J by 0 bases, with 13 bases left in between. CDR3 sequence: CASSLSGGQMNTEAFF. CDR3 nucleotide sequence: TGTGCCAGCAGCTTATCGGGGGGACAAATGAACACTGAAGCTTTCTTT.

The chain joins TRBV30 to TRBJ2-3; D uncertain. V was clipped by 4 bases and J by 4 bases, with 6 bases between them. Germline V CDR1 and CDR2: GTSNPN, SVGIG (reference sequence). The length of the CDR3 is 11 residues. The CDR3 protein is CAWTVADTQYF. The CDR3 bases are TGTGCCTGGACGGTCGCAGATACGCAGTATTTT.

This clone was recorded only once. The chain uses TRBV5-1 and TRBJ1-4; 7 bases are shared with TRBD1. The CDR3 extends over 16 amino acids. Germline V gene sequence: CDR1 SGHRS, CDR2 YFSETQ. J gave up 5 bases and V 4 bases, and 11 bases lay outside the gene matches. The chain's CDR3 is CASSRGAGQRNEKLFF. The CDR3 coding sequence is TGCGCCAGCAGCCGGGGGGCGGGACAGCGAAATGAAAAACTGTTTTTT.

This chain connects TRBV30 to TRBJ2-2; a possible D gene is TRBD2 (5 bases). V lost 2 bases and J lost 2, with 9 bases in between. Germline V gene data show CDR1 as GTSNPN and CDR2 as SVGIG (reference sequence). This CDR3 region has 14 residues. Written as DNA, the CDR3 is TGTGCCTGGAGTTTCGGGGTAAACACCGGGGAGCTGTTTTTT. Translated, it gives CAWSFGVNTGELFF.

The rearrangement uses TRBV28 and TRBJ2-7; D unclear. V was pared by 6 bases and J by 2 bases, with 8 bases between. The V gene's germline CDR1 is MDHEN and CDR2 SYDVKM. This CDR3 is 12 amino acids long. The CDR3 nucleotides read TGTGCCAGCAGGAAATACACCTACGAGCAGTACTTC. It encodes CASRKYTYEQYF.

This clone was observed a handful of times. In DNA, the CDR3 is TGCGCCAGCAGCTTCGATACCTACGAGCAGTACTTC. It codes for CASSFDTYEQYF. The genes are TRBV5-1 and TRBJ2-7, with D hard to call. Germline CDR1 SGHRS, CDR2 YFSETQ. Trimming took off 2 bases at V and 2 bases at J, with 5 bases between the two ends. CDR3 size: 12 residues.

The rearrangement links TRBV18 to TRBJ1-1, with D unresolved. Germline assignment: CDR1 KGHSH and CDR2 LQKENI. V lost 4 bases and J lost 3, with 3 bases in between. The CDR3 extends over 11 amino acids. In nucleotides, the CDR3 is TGTGCCAGCTCACAATACACTGAAGCTTTCTTT. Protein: CASSQYTEAFF. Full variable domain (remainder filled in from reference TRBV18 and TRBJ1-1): NAGVMQNPRHLVRRRGQEARLRCSPMKGHSHVYWYRQLPEEGLKFMVYLQKENIIDESGMPKERFSAEFPKEGPSILRIQQVVRGDSAAYFCASSQYTEAFFGQGTRLTVV.

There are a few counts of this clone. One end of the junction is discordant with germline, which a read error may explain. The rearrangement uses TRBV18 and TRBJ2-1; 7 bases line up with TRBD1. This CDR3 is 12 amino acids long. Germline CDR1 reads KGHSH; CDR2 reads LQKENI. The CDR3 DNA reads TGTGCCAGCTCGCCAACAGGGGACAAAGCGATCTTC. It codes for CASSPTGDKAIF. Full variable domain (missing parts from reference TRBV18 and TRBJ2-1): NAGVMQNPRHLVRRRGQEARLRCSPMKGHSHVYWYRQLPEEGLKFMVYLQKENIIDESGMPKERFSAEFPKEGPSILRIQQVVRGDSAAYFCASSPTGDKAIFGPGTRLTVL.

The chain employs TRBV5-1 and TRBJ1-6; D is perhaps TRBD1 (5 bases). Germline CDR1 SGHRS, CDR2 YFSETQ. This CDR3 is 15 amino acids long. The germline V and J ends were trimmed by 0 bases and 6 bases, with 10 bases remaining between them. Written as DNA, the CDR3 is TGCGCCAGCAGCTTGGAGGGGTTCTCTAATTCACCCCTCCACTTT. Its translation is CASSLEGFSNSPLHF.

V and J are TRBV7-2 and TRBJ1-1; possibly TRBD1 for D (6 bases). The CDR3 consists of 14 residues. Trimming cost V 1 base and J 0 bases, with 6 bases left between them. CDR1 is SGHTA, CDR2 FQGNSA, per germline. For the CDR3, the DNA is TGTGCCAGCAGCTTAGGACAGGTGAACACTGAAGCTTTCTTT. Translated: CASSLGQVNTEAFF.

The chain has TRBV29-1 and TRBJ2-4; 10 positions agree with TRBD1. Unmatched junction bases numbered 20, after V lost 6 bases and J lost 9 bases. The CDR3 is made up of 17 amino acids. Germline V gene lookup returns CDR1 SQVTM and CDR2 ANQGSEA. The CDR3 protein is CSVAGTGAPSIESIQYF. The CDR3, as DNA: TGCAGCGTGGCGGGGACAGGGGCTCCATCAATCGAAAGCATTCAGTACTTC.

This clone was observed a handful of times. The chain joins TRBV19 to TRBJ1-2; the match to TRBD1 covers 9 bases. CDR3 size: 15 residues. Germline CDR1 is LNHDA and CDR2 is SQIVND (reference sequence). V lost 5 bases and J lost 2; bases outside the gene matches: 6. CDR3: CASSEPGQGNYGYTF. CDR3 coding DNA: TGTGCCAGTAGTGAACCGGGACAGGGAAACTATGGCTACACCTTC.

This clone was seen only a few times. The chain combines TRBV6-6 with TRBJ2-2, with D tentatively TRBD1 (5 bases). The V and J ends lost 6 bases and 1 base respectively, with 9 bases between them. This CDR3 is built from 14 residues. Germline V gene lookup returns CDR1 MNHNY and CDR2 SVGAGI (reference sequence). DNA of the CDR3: TGTGCCAGCAGCAGACAGCGGAACACCGGGGAGCTGTTTTTT. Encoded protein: CASSRQRNTGELFF.